One sample yielded the 24 T cell receptor beta chains listed below, sequenced in a study of human T cells and chemical hapten exposure. Time point: patch test 2, 6 weeks after DPC sensitization. The sample's treatment: therapeutic diphenylcyclopropenone sensitization with weekly scalp DPC. TCRdb reanalysed the RACE reads using MiXCR and keeps one entry per CDR3 protein. Among around 360,000 distinct CDR3 sequences listed, over 6% were seen once. The sample here was whole blood, taken in connection with sensitization to the hapten diphenylcyclopropenone (DPC). The receptors originated from a woman in her late teens or twenties with alopecia areata. Some clones in this sample may be carry-over from other donors' samples.

This clonotype was seen ten or more times. The chain recombines TRBV28 with TRBJ2-6; maybe TRBD1 (6 bases). The germline V gene has CDR1 MDHEN and CDR2 SYDVKM. This CDR3 has 15 residues. V was pared by 4 bases and J by 4 bases, with 11 bases between. This CDR3 reads CASSSGQTGANVLTF. In DNA, the CDR3 is TGTGCCAGCAGTTCAGGACAGACGGGGGCCAACGTCCTGACTTTC.

J is TRBJ2-7 and V is TRBV11-2, with 7 bases aligning to TRBD1. The CDR3 contains 16 residues. Trimming at V came to 3 bases and at J to 4 bases, leaving 12 bases not matched to a gene. The germline CDR1 and CDR2 sequences are SGHAT and FQNNGV. In DNA, the CDR3 is TGTGCCAGCAGCTTCTACCCGACAGGGCTTATGTACGAGCAGTACTTC. It translates to CASSFYPTGLMYEQYF.

This clonotype was seen many times. The rearrangement uses TRBV5-6 and TRBJ1-5; D is ambiguous. The CDR3 runs to 13 residues. Germline lookup yields CDR1 SGHDT and CDR2 YYEEEE. The ends were cut back, 2 bases at V and 7 bases at J, with 10 bases in the middle. CDR3 sequence reads: CASSFSRDQPQHF. The CDR3 coding sequence is TGTGCCAGCAGCTTCTCGAGAGACCAGCCCCAGCATTTT.

The table lists this clonotype with a count of one. The CDR3 nucleotides are TGTGCCAGCCATAGTGGGGCAGGGAGGGTCTATGGCTACACCTTC. The encoded protein is CASHSGAGRVYGYTF. V and J are TRBV28 and TRBJ1-2, with a possible D match to TRBD1 (5 bases). Germline V gene lookup returns CDR1 MDHEN and CDR2 SYDVKM. The CDR3 length is 15 residues. V was cut by 8 bases and J by 4 bases, with 20 bases left in between.

This clonotype was detected a few times. The chain combines TRBV4-3 with TRBJ1-5; no reliable D call. The V gene's germline CDR1 is LGHNA and CDR2 YSLEER. Trimming stripped 0 bases from V and 6 bases from J, with 18 bases between. The CDR3 runs to 17 residues. The chain's CDR3 is CASSQEFSLTIAQPQHF. DNA for the CDR3: TGCGCCAGCAGCCAAGAATTCAGTCTCACGATTGCTCAGCCCCAGCATTTT.

This clonotype came up many times. The V gene is TRBV20-1, the J gene TRBJ1-5; 7 bases map to TRBD1. CDR1 and CDR2 from the germline V gene are DFQATT and SNEGSKA (reference sequence). The V segment lost 2 bases and the J segment 3 bases; nucleotides outside the gene matches: 10. The CDR3 contains 16 residues. The CDR3, as DNA: TGCAGTGCTAGACACTCTCCGGGACAGATCAATCAGCCCCAGCATTTT. Its translation: CSARHSPGQINQPQHF.

Many counts were recorded for this clonotype. The chain recombines TRBV6-5 with TRBJ2-3; the D gene is possibly TRBD1 (6 bases). Per the germline V gene, CDR1 is MNHEY and CDR2 is SVGAGI. The CDR3 length is 15 residues. Deletions cut 5 bases from V and 5 bases from J, with 17 bases between. The CDR3 nucleotides are TGTGCCAGCAGTACCCTACCTACAGGGCAAGATACGCAGTATTTT. This codes for CASSTLPTGQDTQYF.

This clonotype was seen more than once but under ten times. The chain joins TRBV2 to TRBJ1-5; 7 positions agree with TRBD1. Germline CDR1 is SNHLY and CDR2 is FYNNEI. V shed 7 bases, J shed 7 bases, and the junction held 4 bases outside the gene matches. This CDR3 region has 12 residues. The CDR3 loop reads CASTSQGQPQHF. CDR3 nucleotide sequence: TGTGCCAGCACGTCACAGGGGCAGCCCCAGCATTTT.

This clonotype was counted ten times or more. V and J are TRBV29-1 and TRBJ2-1, with 7 bases identical to TRBD1. The V segment lost 4 bases and the J segment 1 base; nucleotides outside the gene matches: 13. Germline assignment: CDR1 SQVTM and CDR2 ANQGSEA. This CDR3 has 17 residues. Written as DNA, the CDR3 is TGCAGCGTTGGGACAGGCGAACGTGTCCTATCCTACAATGAGCAGTTCTTC. Amino acids: CSVGTGERVLSYNEQFF.

This clonotype has at least ten counts. This chain's CDR3 is CSARGGVGRNTIYF. The CDR3 nucleotides read TGCAGTGCTAGAGGGGGCGTAGGAAGAAACACCATATATTTT. The V and J genes are TRBV20-1 and TRBJ1-3; perhaps TRBD1 as D (5 bases). The CDR3 contains 14 residues. V lost 1 base and J lost 5, with 12 bases in between. CDR1 is DFQATT, CDR2 SNEGSKA, per germline (reference sequence).

This clonotype has ten or more counts. The J gene is TRBJ2-1, the V gene TRBV6-2 or TRBV6-3; a weak D match, TRBD2 (5 bases). The CDR3 is 12 amino acids. CDR1 and CDR2 from the germline V gene are MNHEY and SVGEGT. Trimming cost V 8 bases and J 8 bases, with 13 bases left between them. CDR3 DNA: TGTGCCAGCTCCCAAACGCGGGATGAGCAGTTCTTC. As protein: CASSQTRDEQFF.

This chain joins TRBV6-2 or TRBV6-3 and TRBJ1-1; a weak D match, TRBD1 (5 bases). Germline V CDR1 and CDR2: MNHEY, SVGEGT. The length of the CDR3 is 13 residues. V was shortened by 6 bases and J by 11 bases, with 19 bases between the two germline ends. This CDR3 reads CASSLRTGTRAFF. The CDR3 DNA sequence: TGTGCCAGCAGCCTACGGACGGGGACTCGGGCTTTCTTT.

This clonotype has ten or more counts. This sequence joins TRBV12-3 or TRBV12-4 and TRBJ1-6, with D possibly being TRBD1 (6 bases). The germline V and J ends were trimmed by 6 bases and 7 bases, with 16 bases remaining between them. This CDR3 contains 15 residues. In DNA, the CDR3 is TGTGCCAGCAGCCCTCATCAGGGACAAAATTCACCCCTCCACTTT. It codes for CASSPHQGQNSPLHF.

This clonotype was observed a few times. The chain joins TRBV29-1 to TRBJ1-2; D not certain. Germline V gives CDR1 SQVTM, CDR2 ANQGSEA. The length of the CDR3 is 13 residues. V gave up 6 bases and J gave up 0 bases, with 11 bases separating them. CDR3 protein: CSVASPTNYGYTF. In nucleotides, the CDR3 is TGCAGCGTAGCGTCCCCGACTAACTATGGCTACACCTTC. Complete variable domain (other parts from reference TRBV29-1 and TRBJ1-2): SAVISQKPSRDICQRGTSLTIQCQVDSQVTMMFWYRQQPGQSLTLIATANQGSEATYESGFVIDKFPISRPNLTFSTLTVSNMSPEDSSIYLCSVASPTNYGYTFGSGTRLTVV.

V usage is TRBV7-9 and J usage is TRBJ1-4; D might be TRBD1 (5 bases). Between the trimmed V and J ends, which lost 4 bases and 5 bases, there was a span of 14 bases. The CDR3 runs 15 residues. The V gene's germline CDR1 is SEHNR and CDR2 FQNEAQ (reference sequence). CDR3: CASSSSGTSNEKLFF. The CDR3 coding sequence is TGTGCCAGCAGCTCTTCCGGGACTTCCAATGAAAAACTGTTTTTT.

This clonotype was counted ten times or more. The V gene is TRBV19, the J gene TRBJ2-1, with 9 positions matching TRBD2. The J segment lost 0 bases and the V segment lost 4 bases, leaving 1 base of the junction unmatched. Germline V gene lookup returns CDR1 LNHDA and CDR2 SQIVND (reference sequence). The CDR3 consists of 15 residues. The DNA of the CDR3 is TGTGCCAGTAGTAGGCGGGGGGGCTCCTACAATGAGCAGTTCTTC. This codes for CASSRRGGSYNEQFF.

This clonotype turned up a few times. The rearrangement joins TRBV7-6 to TRBJ1-3; D not certain. The CDR3 runs to 16 residues. V was trimmed by 0 bases and J by 0 bases, leaving 9 bases between them. Germline CDR1 reads SGHVS; CDR2 reads FNYEAQ. The CDR3 DNA sequence: TGTGCCAGCAGCTTAGCGGTCCCGAGCTCTGGAAACACCATATATTTT. Translating gives CASSLAVPSSGNTIYF. Complete variable domain (other parts from reference TRBV7-6 and TRBJ1-3): GAGVSQSPRYKVTKRGQDVALRCDPISGHVSLYWYRQALGQGPEFLTYFNYEAQQDKSGLPNDRFSAERPEGSISTLTIQRTEQRDSAMYRCASSLAVPSSGNTIYFGEGSWLTVV.

This clonotype was counted only a few times. J is TRBJ1-3 and V is TRBV20-1; D gene unclear. Germline lookup yields CDR1 DFQATT and CDR2 SNEGSKA (reference sequence). V gave up 6 bases and J gave up 3 bases, with 15 bases separating them. The CDR3 runs 14 residues. The CDR3 loop is CSASPPGIGNTIYF. CDR3 DNA sequence: TGCAGTGCCTCCCCCCCCGGGATTGGAAACACCATATATTTT.

This clonotype was counted a few times. The chain couples TRBV24-1 to TRBJ2-7; D may correspond to TRBD1 or TRBD2 (5 bases each). V was cut by 2 bases and J by 7 bases, with 14 bases left in between. The CDR3 covers 14 residues. Germline values: CDR1 KGHDR, CDR2 SFDVKD. The CDR3 spells CATSDSGTPGEQYF. In DNA form, the CDR3 reads TGTGCCACCAGTGATTCCGGGACCCCGGGGGAGCAGTACTTC.

This clonotype turned up a few times. The chain combines TRBV6-2 or TRBV6-3 with TRBJ2-4; no definite D call. Trimming cost V 6 bases and J 0 bases, with 12 bases left between them. Germline V gene lookup returns CDR1 MNHEY and CDR2 SVGEGT. This CDR3 comprises 15 residues. The CDR3 sequence is CASRSGFLAKNIQYF. CDR3 bases: TGTGCCAGCAGATCCGGCTTCCTAGCCAAAAACATTCAGTACTTC.

This clonotype appeared once. The J gene is TRBJ2-3, the V gene TRBV12-3 or TRBV12-4, with a weak D call TRBD2 (6 bases). The V gene lost 6 bases and the J gene lost 0 bases, with 19 bases spanning the gap. The CDR3 runs to 17 residues. CDR3 in DNA: TGTGCCAGCAGCATTCTACCGGCTAGCGCTAGCACAGATACGCAGTATTTT. This translates into CASSILPASASTDTQYF.

This clonotype was seen ten or more times. The CDR3 region is CASSLVGGSQSTEAFF. The CDR3 nucleotides read TGTGCCAGCAGCTTAGTGGGGGGGAGTCAGAGCACTGAAGCTTTCTTT. V usage is TRBV7-2 and J usage is TRBJ1-1; D perhaps matches TRBD1 (5 bases). The CDR3 totals 16 residues. The germline gives CDR1 SGHTA, CDR2 FQGNSA. The V gene lost 1 base and the J gene lost 4 bases, with 16 bases spanning the gap.

In its sample, this clonotype was seen a few times. A read error may produce the germline difference seen at one junction end. V gene TRBV10-3 combines with J gene TRBJ2-7; possibly TRBD2 for D (5 bases). This CDR3 has 16 residues. Germline-derived CDR1 and CDR2 are ENHRY and SYGVKD. This chain's CDR3 is CAITPGRRVSSYEQCF. The CDR3 DNA reads as TGTGCCATCACCCCCGGAAGGCGGGTTTCGTCCTACGAGCAGTGCTTC.

This clonotype has at least ten counts. The chain carries TRBV12-3 or TRBV12-4 and TRBJ1-5; D call uncertain. This CDR3 has 15 amino acids. V shed 5 bases and J shed 0 bases, with 11 bases lying between them. The CDR3 DNA reads TGTGCCAGCAGTCGCACAAGTTATAGCAATCAGCCCCAGCATTTT. Amino acid sequence: CASSRTSYSNQPQHF.